These T cell receptor beta chains were read from a single sample in a study of T cell responses to AZD1222 COVID-19 vaccine. Generated by immunoSEQ multiplex PCR, the TCRdb table keeps only in-frame clones and is missing some. This sample has roughly 200,000 clones, with around 90% found just once. The sample in question was peripheral blood, obtained on day 0 of AZD1222 vaccination. Source of these receptors: an adult in good health. CDR3s leave out the opening cysteine and the closing phenylalanine or tryptophan. The D gene is left open where the match is weak.

.	TRBV10-1	TRBJ1-6	13	ASSESLEANSPLH
TRBD1	TRBV5-4	TRBJ1-6	14	ASSLAPGTANSPLH
.	TRBV7-9	TRBJ1-3	13	ASSLPPGRGNTIY
.	TRBV3-1/TRBV3-2	TRBJ2-6	12	ASSYDTGGNVLT
.	TRBV28	TRBJ1-2	8	ASRGYGYT
TRBD1	TRBV5-5	TRBJ2-1	11	ASSMTGLGEQF
TRBD1	TRBV7-2	TRBJ1-4	13	ASSLGDRDPEKLF
.	TRBV30	TRBJ1-2	11	AWREAVDYGYT
.	TRBV5-1	TRBJ2-7	9	ASRQNYEQY
.	TRBV9	TRBJ1-2	9	ASSPQTWFT
.	TRBV19	TRBJ1-2	11	ASSIGSFGGYT
.	TRBV3-1/TRBV3-2	TRBJ2-2	12	ASSPRQHTGELF
TRBD1	TRBV5-1	TRBJ1-2	13	ASSLEGQALYGYT
.	TRBV10-3	TRBJ1-2	12	AISDLDRSYGYT
.	TRBV21-1	TRBJ1-2	10	ASSRDNYGYT
.	TRBV2	TRBJ1-1	10	ASSEALAEAF
TRBD1	TRBV20-1	TRBJ1-1	13	SASKGQGRGTEAF
.	TRBV6-5	TRBJ1-6	10	ASTVGRPNLH